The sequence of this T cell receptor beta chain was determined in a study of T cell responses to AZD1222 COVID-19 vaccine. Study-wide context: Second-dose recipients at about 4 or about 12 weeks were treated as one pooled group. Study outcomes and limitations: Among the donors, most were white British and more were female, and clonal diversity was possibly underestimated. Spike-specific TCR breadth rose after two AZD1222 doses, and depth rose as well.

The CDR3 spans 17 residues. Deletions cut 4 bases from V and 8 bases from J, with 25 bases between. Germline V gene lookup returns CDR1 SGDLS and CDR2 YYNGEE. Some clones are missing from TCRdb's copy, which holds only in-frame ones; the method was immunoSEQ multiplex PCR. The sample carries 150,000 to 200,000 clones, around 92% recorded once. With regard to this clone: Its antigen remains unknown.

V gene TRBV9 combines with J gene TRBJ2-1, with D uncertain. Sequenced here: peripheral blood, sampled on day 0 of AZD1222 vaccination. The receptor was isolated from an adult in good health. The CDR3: CASSPRLWGTTRDEQFF. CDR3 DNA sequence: TGTGCCAGCAGCCCCCGCCTTTGGGGAACCACCCGCGATGAGCAGTTCTTC.